The entry that follows covers one T cell receptor (beta chain) sequence. Antigen unknown. The CDR3 runs to 18 residues. The ends lost 6 bases at V and 1 base at J; junction bases unmatched: 8. This sample stems from a study of post-analysis software for immune sequencing data. Study-wide findings and caveats: A handful of TRBV segments were more frequent in patients than controls; TRBV5-6, TRBV5-1 and TRBV20-1 belonged to this group.

Libraries were made from TCR beta cDNA, and they carried unique molecular identifiers. MiXCR, applied by TCRdb to the PCR reads, yields one record per CDR3 protein. Of about half a million distinct CDR3 sequences listed, roughly 34% were seen once; the top ten hold around 6%. The specimen was blood. This sequence originates from a girl aged 2-17 years with multiple sclerosis. The chain joins TRBV12-3 or TRBV12-4 to TRBJ2-3; 15 bases match TRBD2. This CDR3 reads CASRGTSGGRQGTDTQYF. The CDR3 DNA sequence: TGTGCCAGCAGGGGGACTAGCGGGGGGCGCCAAGGCACAGATACGCAGTATTTT.